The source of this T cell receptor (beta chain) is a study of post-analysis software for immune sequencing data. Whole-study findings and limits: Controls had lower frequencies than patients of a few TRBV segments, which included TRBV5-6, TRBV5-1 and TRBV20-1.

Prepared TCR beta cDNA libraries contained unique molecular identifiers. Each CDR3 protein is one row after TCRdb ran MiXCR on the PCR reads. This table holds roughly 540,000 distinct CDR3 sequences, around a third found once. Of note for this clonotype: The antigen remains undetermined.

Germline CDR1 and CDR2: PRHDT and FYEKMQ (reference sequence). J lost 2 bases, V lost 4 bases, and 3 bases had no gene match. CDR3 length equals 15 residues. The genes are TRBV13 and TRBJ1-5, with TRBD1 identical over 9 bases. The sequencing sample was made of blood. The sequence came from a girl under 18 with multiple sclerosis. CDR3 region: CASSSRDRGNQPQHF. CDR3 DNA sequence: TGTGCCAGCAGCTCCCGGGACAGGGGCAATCAGCCCCAGCATTTT.